What follows are 10 T cell receptor beta chains derived from one specimen sequenced in a study of response to subunit inactivated influenza vaccine. TCRdb re-called the RT-PCR reads through MiXCR, storing one row per CDR3 protein. The sample shows 450,000 to 600,000 distinct CDR3 sequences, approximately 7.7% of them seen only once. Sequencing used PBMCs from blood, obtained around 2 years after vaccination. These receptors were collected from a man between 50 and 70 years old who received an inactivated influenza vaccine.

This clonotype was seen only a few times. The chain uses TRBV12-3 or TRBV12-4 and TRBJ2-7; perhaps D is TRBD1 or TRBD2 (5 bases each). V shed 6 bases and J shed 2 bases, with 14 bases lying between them. The CDR3 has 14 amino acids. CDR3 bases: TGTGCCAGCAGATCGGGACGATTTCCCTACGAGCAGTACTTC. Translating it yields CASRSGRFPYEQYF.

V usage is TRBV4-3 and J usage is TRBJ2-5; 8 bases map to TRBD1. CDR1 is LGHNA, CDR2 YSLEER, per germline. CDR3 length: 15 amino acids. The J segment lost 5 bases and the V segment lost 4 bases, leaving 9 bases of the junction unmatched. CDR3 sequence: CASSPGTGSSETQYF. CDR3 nucleotides: TGCGCCAGCAGCCCCGGGACAGGATCCTCTGAGACCCAGTACTTC.

The chain joins TRBV9 to TRBJ2-7; D might be TRBD2 (6 bases). With 4 bases removed from V and 6 bases from J, the gap between germline ends came to 17 bases. Looked up from germline, CDR1 is SGDLS and CDR2 is YYNGEE. This CDR3 spans 14 amino acids. DNA of the CDR3: TGTGCCAGCAGCCCTCTCGGGGGTCCGGGCGAGCAGTACTTC. The encoded protein is CASSPLGGPGEQYF.

This clonotype was observed at least ten times. V and J are TRBV5-6 and TRBJ2-7, with D possibly TRBD2 on 7 matching bases. The germline CDR1 and CDR2 sequences are SGHDT and YYEEEE. Trimming pared 4 bases from V and 5 bases from J, leaving 25 bases between. The length of the CDR3 is 17 residues. The CDR3 protein is CASSQYGGGAHRNEQYF. The CDR3 DNA reads TGTGCCAGCAGCCAATATGGAGGGGGGGCGCATCGTAACGAGCAGTACTTC.

This clonotype was seen only a few times. The chain carries TRBV7-2 and TRBJ2-7; TRBD1 is a possible D gene (6 bases). Deletions cut 2 bases from V and 6 bases from J, with 17 bases between. Germline V lookup: CDR1 SGHTA, CDR2 FQGNSA. This CDR3 comprises 15 residues. The CDR3 loop reads CASSLSAGAWSEQYF. CDR3 DNA sequence: TGTGCCAGCAGCTTAAGCGCAGGGGCTTGGAGCGAGCAGTACTTC. The full variable domain, in which reference TRBV7-2 and TRBJ2-7 provide the parts outside the CDR3, is GAGVSQSPSNKVTEKGKDVELRCDPISGHTALYWYRQSLGQGLEFLIYFQGNSAPDKSGLPSDRFSAERTGGSVSTLTIQRTQQEDSAVYLCASSLSAGAWSEQYFGPGTRLTVT.

This clonotype was seen at least ten times. The rearrangement uses TRBV5-1 and TRBJ1-1; 7 bases are a match to TRBD1. This CDR3 contains 13 residues. Germline-derived CDR1 and CDR2 are SGHRS and YFSETQ. Trimming cost V 2 bases and J 3 bases; bases outside gene matches: 1. The CDR3 spells CASSFTGDTEAFF. In nucleotides, the CDR3 is TGCGCCAGCAGCTTTACAGGGGACACTGAAGCTTTCTTT.

There are a few counts of this clonotype. The chain couples TRBV20-1 to TRBJ1-5, with a possible D match to TRBD1 (6 bases). Germline assignment: CDR1 DFQATT and CDR2 SNEGSKA (reference sequence). The V gene lost 5 bases and the J gene lost 7 bases, with 15 bases spanning the gap. The CDR3 totals 13 residues. CDR3 residues: CSAGARGGQPQHF. In DNA, the CDR3 is TGCAGTGCTGGGGCCAGGGGAGGGCAGCCCCAGCATTTT.

This clonotype was detected a few times. The gene calls are TRBV5-1 and TRBJ2-7, with 8 bases aligning to TRBD2. The CDR3 covers 13 residues. The V and J ends lost 7 bases and 10 bases, in that order; junction bases with no gene match: 13. Germline V CDR1 and CDR2: SGHRS, YFSETQ. CDR3 bases: TGCGCCAGCGCAGGCGGGGGGACTTTTGAACAGTACTTC. This codes for CASAGGGTFEQYF.

The genes are TRBV24-1 and TRBJ2-2; D might be TRBD1 or TRBD2, each matching 5 bases. V was cut by 7 bases and J by 4 bases, with 15 bases left in between. The length of the CDR3 is 15 residues. Germline CDR1 is KGHDR and CDR2 is SFDVKD. The CDR3 nucleotides read TGTGCCACCAGGGCCGGGGCACCCAGCACCGGGGAGCTGTTTTTT. Protein sequence: CATRAGAPSTGELFF.

The rearrangement joins TRBV11-1 to TRBJ2-2; D not resolved. Germline assignment: CDR1 SGHAT and CDR2 FQDESV (reference sequence). The germline V and J ends were trimmed by 2 bases and 0 bases, with 16 bases remaining between them. The CDR3 is made up of 18 amino acids. CDR3 protein: CASSLPQLMITNTGELFF. The DNA for the CDR3 is TGTGCCAGCAGCTTACCACAGTTGATGATAACGAACACCGGGGAGCTGTTTTTT.